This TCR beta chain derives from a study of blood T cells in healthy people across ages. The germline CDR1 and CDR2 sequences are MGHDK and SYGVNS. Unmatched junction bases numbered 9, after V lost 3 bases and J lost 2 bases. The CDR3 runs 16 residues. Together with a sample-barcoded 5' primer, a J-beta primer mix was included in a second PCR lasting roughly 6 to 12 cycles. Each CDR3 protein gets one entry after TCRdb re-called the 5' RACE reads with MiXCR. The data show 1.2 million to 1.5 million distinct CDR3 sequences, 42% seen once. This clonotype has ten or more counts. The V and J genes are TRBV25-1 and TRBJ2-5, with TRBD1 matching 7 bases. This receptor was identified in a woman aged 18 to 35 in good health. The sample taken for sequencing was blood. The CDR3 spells CASSDPLQGDQETQYF. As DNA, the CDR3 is TGTGCCAGCAGTGACCCACTCCAGGGGGATCAAGAGACCCAGTACTTC.